This T cell receptor (beta chain) was sequenced during a study of blood T cell repertoires in COVID-19. Turning to the study itself: Sites in the United States, Italy and Spain provided acute and convalescent COVID-19 samples. Nucleic acid was either cDNA or gDNA, and it came from T cells, B-cell-depleted T cells, or PBMCs.

This CDR3 is built from 15 residues. Germline V gene lookup returns CDR1 LGHNA and CDR2 YNFKEQ. Trimming removed 3 bases at V and 9 bases at J, with 15 bases between. Original handling: The assay estimated nucleated cells by amplifying reference gene primers. Assay used: immunoSEQ multiplex PCR; TCRdb lists only in-frame clones, some missing. That table supplies the V and J calls and clone size; D and trimming were determined from the DNA. In the table there are about 250,000 clones, roughly 88% of which are singletons. The Seattle site enrolled patients during active infection and followed them longitudinally.

The TCR comes from a woman between 25 and 40 years old with COVID-19, enrolled during active disease. V is TRBV4-2 and J is TRBJ1-6; D unresolved. Sequencing was carried out using peripheral blood. CDR3 nucleotides: TGTGCCAGCAGCCAGGTCAGAGATCGAGGTTCACCCCTCCACTTT. Protein sequence: CASSQVRDRGSPLHF.